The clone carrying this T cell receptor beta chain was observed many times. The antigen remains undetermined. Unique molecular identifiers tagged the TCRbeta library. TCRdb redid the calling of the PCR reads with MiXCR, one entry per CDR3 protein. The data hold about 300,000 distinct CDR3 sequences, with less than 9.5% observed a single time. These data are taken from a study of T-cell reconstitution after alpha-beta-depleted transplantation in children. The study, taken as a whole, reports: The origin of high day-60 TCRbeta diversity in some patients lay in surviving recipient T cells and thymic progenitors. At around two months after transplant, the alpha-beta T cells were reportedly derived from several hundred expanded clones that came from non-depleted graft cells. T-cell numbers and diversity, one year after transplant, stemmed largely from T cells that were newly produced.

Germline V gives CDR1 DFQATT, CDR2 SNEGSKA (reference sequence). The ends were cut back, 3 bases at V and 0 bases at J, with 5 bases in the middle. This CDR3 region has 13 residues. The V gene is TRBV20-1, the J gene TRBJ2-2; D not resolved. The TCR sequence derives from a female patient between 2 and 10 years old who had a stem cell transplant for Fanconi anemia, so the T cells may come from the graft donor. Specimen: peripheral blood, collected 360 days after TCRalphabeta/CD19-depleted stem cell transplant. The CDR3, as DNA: TGCAGTGCTAGGGACCCGAACACCGGGGAGCTGTTTTTT. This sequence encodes CSARDPNTGELFF.